This T cell receptor beta chain was retrieved from a study of shared clonotypes between healthy human individuals. Across the study: Ranging from 18 to 49 in age, donors were a couple of women and a few men.

Unsorted PBMC DNA sequencing spanned ten immunoSEQ deep assay plates. Libraries were prepared by immunoSEQ multiplex PCR; TCRdb keeps only in-frame clonotypes and omits some of them. The data show some 490,000 clones, about 72% seen once. V lost 5 bases and J lost 0; bases outside the gene matches: 7. The CDR3 sequence is 15 residues long. CDR1 is GTSNPN and CDR2 is SVGIG in the germline V gene (reference sequence). The receptor was isolated from a woman aged 35 to 49 in good health. Some clones in this sample may be carry-over from other donors' samples. The sample was PBMCs. The chain uses TRBV30 and TRBJ2-1; TRBD2 agrees at 7 bases. Here the CDR3 reads CAWASSGTSYNEQFF. CDR3 in DNA: TGTGCCTGGGCGTCGAGCGGGACCTCCTACAATGAGCAGTTCTTC. The whole variable domain, remainder taken from reference TRBV30 and TRBJ2-1, is SQTIHQWPATLVQPVGSPLSLECTVEGTSNPNLYWYRQAAGRGLQLLFYSVGIGQISSEVPQNLSASRPQDRQFILSSKKLLLSDSGFYLCAWASSGTSYNEQFFGPGTRLTVL.